The present entry profiles one T cell receptor beta chain with its context. It has no known antigen specificity. No clone much larger than this one lies a single base away; base qualities are absent. The CDR3 spans 15 residues, from the cysteine through the phenylalanine. Of the read, only the CDR3 DNA is kept; its 45 bases are in frame from base 1. V is trimmed back by 3 bases and J by 14 bases, and the junction contains 10 bases that no gene match accounts for. The germline V gene encodes CDR1 LGHNA and CDR2 YSLEER. The entry originates in a study of cytomegalovirus exposure and HLA in healthy donors (dated by TCRdb to 2016 to 2017). Looking at the study overall: An earlier analysis of some 500 of the donors reported 276 Gb of sequence data and 100 million to 130 million unique TCR beta sequences from 190 million or so T cells. All discovery cohort repertoires had been generated on a single sequencing platform. In an earlier analysis of roughly 540 of the donors, high-throughput TCR beta sequencing was used to judge whether each TCR beta V gene segment behaved as functional or pseudogenic. The number of typed donors differed by locus: about 629-630 for A, B, C, DRB1 and DQB1; 522 for DQA1; fewer than 610 for DPA1; and about 450 for DPB1. The study profiled the T cell repertoires of under 700 subjects by immunosequencing and related them to cytomegalovirus serostatus. The genetic ancestry cluster associated with self-reported Caucasian donors included 81% of the 398 genotyped donors. The later analysis used no new phenotypic data to find candidate immune exposures, relying instead on TCR beta sequences and their occurrence across donors. A later genetic analysis used genome-wide SNP genotypes for about 65% of the roughly 670 donors, treating that subset as a discovery cohort. A separate validation cohort of roughly 130 different subjects was used in addition to the approximately 700-subject first cohort. Roughly 5 DR-DQ haplotypes were handled as single units for association and clustering, since linkage in the cohort was strong. Donor age, sex, ethnicity and CMV serostatus were compiled alongside the repertoire data. Both class I and class II loci were covered by HLA typing, at four-digit resolution. The aim of the study was to test whether cataloging public T cell receptors could identify signatures of past pathogen exposure. The study combined high-throughput TCR immunosequencing, statistical association of individual TCRs with disease status, and machine learning to predict cytomegalovirus infection status. In a later analysis, previously published TCR beta repertoires from 550 to 700 donors were re-analyzed and high-resolution HLA genotyping was added so that TCR occurrence patterns could be studied. On average, roughly 200,000 unique TCR beta nucleotide sequences were sequenced per donor among about 400 genotyped donors of the cohort, with roughly 18% of those sequences being non-productive. An early release covering some 640 HLA-typed donors comprised approximately 290 gigabases of sequencing data and around 86 million unique TCR sequences. Here is what the overall study found, with its caveats: In the study, 150 to 200 TCR beta chains were listed as associated with cytomegalovirus. Across donors, most TCR sequences were observed very rarely, whereas some public TCRs were present in many individuals. The earlier analysis of 587 of the donors excluded some 15 rarely observed V segments, including chromosome 9 orphons, because counts were too low. The sequencing pipeline was judged likely to have produced a cluster of highly shared sequence variants as a technical artifact. A later analysis reported that several top co-occurrence clusters appeared linked to parvovirus B19, influenza, CMV and Epstein-Barr virus. Only TCR beta chains were sequenced in this cohort, and the absence of alpha or paired-chain data limited detectable features. When HLA alleles, especially DR and DQ, strongly co-occurred, TCR associations were difficult to assign to individual alleles. An association between a missense DCLRE1C variant and V-gene and J-gene trimming of TCR beta chains was found in a later genetic analysis and replicated in an independent cohort. The 87-base-pair reads could not distinguish some IMGT-functional V segments, including TRBV6-2 and TRBV6-3, so those segments were excluded. For the cohort, immune exposure information was limited to CMV serostatus. The presence/absence analyses assumed that sequencing depth was roughly uniform across donors, and that assumption may not be true. Broadly in line with IMGT annotations, most TCR beta V segments showed up in productive rearrangements about 87% or about 30% of the time in an earlier analysis of several hundred of the donors. According to the authors, the approach could potentially be generalized to other disease states and immunological phenotypes. In a later analysis, the rate of TCR association differed among HLA loci, with DRB1 alleles having the most associated TCRs and HLA-C alleles having the fewest. In vitro tests confirmed that a few of the cytomegalovirus-associated TCR beta chains recognize cytomegalovirus antigens. Linkage disequilibrium might explain the correlated functional status among segregating V segments, but an unknown experimental factor could not be ruled out. Cytomegalovirus status was reported to be diagnosed by the classifier with high specificity and sensitivity in both the original and validation cohorts. A later analysis found that HLA-associated TCR beta chains were more clonally expanded and had lower generation probabilities than equally common non-associated chains. A further reported finding was that TCR beta sequences accurately predicted the HLA-A and HLA-B alleles for most subjects in the first cohort. In a later genetic analysis, fewer N-insertions in productive TCRs were reported among donors in an Asian-associated ancestry cluster than the approximately 710-donor mean. HLA typing was unavailable for some donors at each locus, so association tests used only the typed subset. A later analysis found that most CMV-associated TCR beta chains appeared HLA-restricted, with HLA associations seemingly driven largely by CMV exposure. In a later analysis, some 17,000 TCR beta sequences were associated with specific HLA alleles at a false discovery rate of 0.05.

The cohort consisted of fewer than 700 healthy bone marrow donors. All cohort members were sampled while nominally healthy, although unrecorded immune exposures were likely present. The donor was CMV seronegative and belonged to the group of under 400 seronegative cohort members. Each donor provided a peripheral blood sample, and peripheral blood mononuclear cells were used for TCR beta sequencing. The Qiagen DNeasy Blood Extraction Kit was used to extract genomic DNA from the blood cell samples. Library method: the immunoSEQ multiplex PCR assay. The multiplex PCR relied on a mix of 60 forward primers for TCR Vbeta segments and 13 reverse primers for TCR Jbeta segments. The CDR3 region of rearranged TCR beta genes was amplified from genomic DNA by a multiplex PCR assay. On the Illumina HiSeq System, the amplified TCR beta libraries were sequenced as 87-base-pair reads. For the original study's pipeline: A later analysis counted approximately 84 million unique TCR beta chains across the approximately 700 repertoires, and 10 million to 12 million of these chains were shared by at least two donors. Raw reads were error-corrected and collapsed into unique sequences by a nearest-neighbor algorithm in which closely related sequences were merged to remove PCR and sequencing errors. To assign V, D and J gene segments, CDR3 sequences were aligned to IMGT reference sequences. Each retained sequence needed at least a six-nucleotide match to both a V gene segment and a J gene segment. Rearrangements were called productive when the CDR3 lacked stop codons and stayed in frame with V and J; all others were non-productive. Following IMGT convention, CDR3 was defined as the stretch from the second conserved V-encoded cysteine to the conserved J-encoded phenylalanine. Sequences without an unambiguous match to a single V gene segment were excluded from the earlier analysis of almost 600 of the donors. In an earlier analysis of several hundred of the donors, V segments were called functional above 56.7% productive rearrangements and were called segregating when the between-donor standard deviation exceeded 5%. A statistical classification framework was built to diagnose cytomegalovirus status from the catalog of TCR beta chain sequences. V and J gene assignment, in a later analysis, came from comparing TCR nucleotide sequences with IMGT/GENE-DB human TR gene sequences. Using the TCRdist pipeline, a later analysis assigned CDR3 sequences along with most-parsimonious VDJ recombination scenarios. A later analysis defined each TCR beta chain by its CDR3 amino acid sequence plus V-gene family, and excluded reads lacking a unique V-gene family. As a way to deal with suspected cross-contamination and a sequencing artifact, a later analysis dropped 450 to 600 nucleotide sequences that were highly shared and had low generation probability. In a later analysis, a clonal expansion index was calculated for each public chain from normalized within-repertoire ranks of inferred template counts. Generation probabilities in a later analysis came from a VDJ recombination model fitted to out-of-frame rearrangements, and those results were checked against IGoR. In a later analysis, hypergeometric tests were used to score TCR-TCR, TCR-HLA and TCR-CMV co-occurrence, with a repertoire-size bias correction applied to TCR pairs. In a later analysis, false discovery rates were estimated by permuting HLA or CMV assignments 20 times. In a later analysis, co-occurring TCRs were grouped using DBSCAN, and TCRdist sequence similarity was added for clustering within HLA-allele-positive subsets. For co-occurrence clustering, repertoires with fewer than 30,000 or more than 120,000 public chains were excluded, along with five or six repertoires with anomalous nucleotide sharing. TCRdb mirrors the immuneACCESS table, restricted to in-frame sequences. Some clones are absent from its copies; in checked studies, under half trace to an unresolved V gene, and the reason for the others is unknown. The V and J calls and clone size are taken from that table; D and trimming were inferred from the DNA. Counted in this sample were some 65,000 clones; around 68% of them appeared once. Of the sample, around 9.9% is held by the ten largest clones.

This sequence originates from a woman in her twenties or thirties in good health and CMV-seronegative. The sequence is built from TRBV4-3 and TRBJ2-3; TRBD2 lines up with 14 middle nucleotides. Sequences were obtained from PBMCs. The DNA sequence follows: TGCGCCAGCAGCCACCGACTAGCGGGGGGGCCTAAGCCGTATTTT. It codes for CASSHRLAGGPKPYF.